This TCR beta chain came from a study of cytomegalovirus exposure and HLA in healthy donors. Repertoires were generated with immunoSEQ multiplex PCR, while TCRdb's copy carries only in-frame clones and drops some. The table lists some 80,000 clones, roughly 96% of them singletons. The donors were part of the validation cohort of roughly 130 subjects. That cohort was separate from the first cohort, which comprised 700 or so subjects. This CDR3 has 14 residues. The junction had 9 bases not matched to a gene; V was cut back by 5 bases and J by 7 bases. The germline CDR1 and CDR2 sequences are MNHEY and SVGAGI.

Material for sequencing was PBMCs. The source of this sequence is a woman under 30 in good health and CMV-seronegative. This chain uses TRBV6-5 with TRBJ2-7, with 9 nucleotides matching TRBD1. In DNA form, the CDR3 reads TGTGCCAGCAGTCCGATGACAGGGGGGTCGGAGCAGTACTTC. Amino acid sequence: CASSPMTGGSEQYF.